This note documents a single T cell receptor beta chain sequence. These data belong to a study of shared clonotypes between healthy human individuals. Terminally differentiated effector memory CD45RA+ cells were left out of the naive CD8 fraction, which was CD45RO-negative and positively selected for CCR7. Assay used: immunoSEQ multiplex PCR; TCRdb lists only in-frame clones, some missing. The sample carries hundreds of thousands of clones, about 95% recorded once. The J segment lost 9 bases and the V segment lost 8 bases, leaving 10 bases of the junction unmatched. Germline V gene sequence: CDR1 SQVTM, CDR2 ANQGSEA. The CDR3 is made up of 13 amino acids.

The sample consisted of naive CD8+ T cells sorted from blood. The sequence derives from a young woman in good health. The V gene is TRBV29-1, the J gene TRBJ2-1; 10 bases match TRBD2. The CDR3 bases are TGCAGCCCCGTCCTAGCGGGAGTCAGTGAGCAGTTCTTC. Its protein is CSPVLAGVSEQFF.